These 11 T cell receptor beta chains were all obtained from the same sample, sequenced in a study of cytomegalovirus exposure and HLA in healthy donors. The PCR employed 60 Vbeta primers together with 13 Jbeta primers. Here immunoSEQ multiplex PCR was the method, and the copy in TCRdb shows in-frame clones only, minus some. The table includes around 110,000 clones, 66% detected once. The sample consisted of PBMCs. Every receptor here comes from a man aged 18 to 30 in good health and CMV-seronegative.

V gene TRBV6-5 combines with J gene TRBJ1-1, with TRBD1 identical over 7 bases. The V gene's germline CDR1 is MNHEY and CDR2 SVGAGI. This CDR3 comprises 15 residues. Losses at the gene ends were 5 bases for V and 0 bases for J; bases not matched to a gene: 6. In DNA, the CDR3 is TGTGCCAGCAGTCCTCGACAGGGTTTGAACACTGAAGCTTTCTTT. It encodes CASSPRQGLNTEAFF.

This clone has a handful of counts. The chain carries TRBV5-4 and TRBJ1-1; D gene ambiguous. Germline V gene sequence: CDR1 SGHNT, CDR2 YYREEE (reference sequence). The CDR3 sequence is 12 residues long. The V and J ends lost 1 base and 3 bases respectively, with 4 bases between them. This CDR3 reads CASSLIDTEAFF. The CDR3 DNA reads as TGTGCCAGCAGCTTGATAGACACTGAAGCTTTCTTT. Looking up the rest from reference TRBV5-4 and TRBJ1-1 gives the full variable domain: ETGVTQSPTHLIKTRGQQVTLRCSSQSGHNTVSWYQQALGQGPQFIFQYYREEENGRGNFPPRFSGLQFPNYSSELNVNALELDDSALYLCASSLIDTEAFFGQGTRLTVV.

The gene calls are TRBV30 and TRBJ1-3; the D is unclear. From germline, CDR1 is GTSNPN and CDR2 SVGIG (reference sequence). Trimming cost V 4 bases and J 0 bases, with 13 bases left between them. The CDR3 is 15 amino acids. The DNA for the CDR3 is TGTGCCTGGACTCCCAGGCTAATCTCTGGAAACACCATATATTTT. It codes for CAWTPRLISGNTIYF.

The rearrangement joins TRBV5-1 to TRBJ1-5, with D hard to call. CDR1 and CDR2 from the germline V gene are SGHRS and YFSETQ. CDR3 length: 18 residues. Trimming cost V 5 bases and J 5 bases, with 26 bases left between them. CDR3 bases: TGCGCCAGCAGTCACTTCCCCTCCGGTGTCTTTTTCGATCAGCCCCAGCATTTT. It specifies CASSHFPSGVFFDQPQHF.

This chain links TRBV6-4 with TRBJ1-2, with TRBD1 matching over 10 bases. The V gene end was trimmed by 6 bases and the J gene end by 7 bases; junction bases not matched to a gene: 2. Germline lookup yields CDR1 MRHNA and CDR2 SNTAGT. CDR3 size: 12 residues. The CDR3 nucleotides read TGTGCCAGCAGGACAGGGGGCGGTGGCTACACCTTC. It specifies CASRTGGGGYTF.

The chain recombines TRBV7-6 with TRBJ2-7; the D gene is possibly TRBD2 (5 bases). The CDR3 extends over 18 amino acids. CDR1 and CDR2 from the germline V gene are SGHVS and FNYEAQ. V lost 0 bases to trimming and J lost 5 bases, with 23 bases between them. The CDR3 here is CASSLAPSGYELRDEQYF. The DNA of the CDR3 is TGTGCCAGCAGCTTAGCGCCGTCGGGGTACGAACTAAGGGACGAGCAGTACTTC.

This chain joins TRBV6-1 and TRBJ1-1, with TRBD1 identical over 9 bases. V dropped 8 bases and J dropped 6; count of bases not matched to a gene: 7. Germline lookup yields CDR1 MNHNS and CDR2 SASEGT. The CDR3 totals 13 residues. The DNA of the CDR3 is TGTGCCAGCCCGATACAGGGGGCGGCTGAAGCTTTCTTT. Translating it yields CASPIQGAAEAFF.

The V and J genes are TRBV5-1 and TRBJ1-1; 10 nucleotides agree with TRBD1. CDR1 and CDR2 from the germline V gene are SGHRS and YFSETQ. The CDR3 has 14 amino acids. Trimming took 8 bases from V and 6 from J; bases not matched to a gene: 10. The DNA of the CDR3 is TGCGCCAGTCGCCGGGACAGGGGCGATTCTGAAGCTTTCTTT. Protein: CASRRDRGDSEAFF.

The rearrangement joins TRBV6-6 to TRBJ2-3; D ambiguous. The CDR3 covers 13 residues. Looked up from germline, CDR1 is MNHNY and CDR2 is SVGAGI (reference sequence). Trimming pared 7 bases from V and 0 bases from J, leaving 8 bases between. In DNA, the CDR3 is TGTGCCAGCACTAGTGCTAGCACAGATACGCAGTATTTT. Its translation is CASTSASTDTQYF.

The chain is built from TRBV11-3 and TRBJ1-2; tentative D call: TRBD1 (5 bases). This CDR3 has 12 amino acids. V lost 6 bases, J lost 10 bases, and 15 bases lay in between. Germline values: CDR1 SGHNT, CDR2 YENEEA. The CDR3 nucleotides are TGTGCCAGCAGAGCGTCATGGACAATCTACACCTTC. Translating gives CASRASWTIYTF.

The chain is built from TRBV27 and TRBJ1-4, with D maybe TRBD1 (5 bases). The CDR3 spans 13 residues. Germline V gives CDR1 MNHEY, CDR2 SMNVEV (reference sequence). V lost 6 bases and J 7 bases, leaving 12 bases between the germline ends. The CDR3 region is CASRHRQLEKLFF. CDR3 bases: TGTGCCAGCAGGCACAGGCAACTTGAAAAACTGTTTTTT.